This T cell receptor (beta chain) was retrieved from a study of blood T cell repertoires in COVID-19. Data came from immunoSEQ multiplex PCR; TCRdb stores just in-frame clones and leaves some out. The data contain around 190,000 clones, more than 75% of them seen just once; the ten biggest clones take up about a sixth. Trimming cost V 2 bases and J 6 bases, with 15 bases left between them. Germline lookup yields CDR1 SGHRS and CDR2 YFSETQ. The length of the CDR3 is 15 residues. Cohort assignment relied on participant-reported clinical history. The sample taken for sequencing was PBMCs or T cells enriched from blood (not recorded which). The chain combines TRBV5-1 with TRBJ2-1; possible D gene TRBD1, 6 bases. The TCR was taken from a woman aged 45-65 years with acute COVID-19. The CDR3 DNA reads TGCGCCAGCAGCTTTAATCAGGGGCACGTCAATGAGCAGTTCTTC. As protein: CASSFNQGHVNEQFF.